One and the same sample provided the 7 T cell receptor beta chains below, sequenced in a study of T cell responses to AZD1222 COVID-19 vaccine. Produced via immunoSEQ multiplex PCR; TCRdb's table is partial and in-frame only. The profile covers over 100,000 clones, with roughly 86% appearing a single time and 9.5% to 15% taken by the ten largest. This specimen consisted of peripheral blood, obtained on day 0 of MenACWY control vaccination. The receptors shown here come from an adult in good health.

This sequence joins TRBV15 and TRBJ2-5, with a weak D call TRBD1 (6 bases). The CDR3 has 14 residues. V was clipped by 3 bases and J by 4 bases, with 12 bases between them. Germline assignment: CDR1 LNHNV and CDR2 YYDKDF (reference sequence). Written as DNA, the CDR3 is TGTGCCACCAGCAGGGACAGAACGCTAGAGACCCAGTACTTC. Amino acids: CATSRDRTLETQYF.

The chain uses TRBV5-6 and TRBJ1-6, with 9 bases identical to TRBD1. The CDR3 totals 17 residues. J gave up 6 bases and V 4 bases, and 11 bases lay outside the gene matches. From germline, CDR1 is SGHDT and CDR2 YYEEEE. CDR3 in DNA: TGTGCCAGCAGCCGAGTCGACAGGGGGATTGGTAATTCACCCCTCCACTTT. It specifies CASSRVDRGIGNSPLHF.

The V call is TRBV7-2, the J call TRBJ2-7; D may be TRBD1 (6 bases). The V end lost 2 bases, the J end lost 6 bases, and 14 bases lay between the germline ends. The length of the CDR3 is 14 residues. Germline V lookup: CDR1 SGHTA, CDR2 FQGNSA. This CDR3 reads CASSLLPGTTEQYF. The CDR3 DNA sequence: TGTGCCAGCAGCTTATTACCGGGGACAACCGAGCAGTACTTC.

The CDR3 DNA reads as TGCGCCAGCAGCCAGGAGTGGCAGGAGGCGGTCCATGAGCAGTTCTTC. The encoded protein is CASSQEWQEAVHEQFF. This chain uses TRBV4-1 with TRBJ2-1, with D tentatively TRBD2 (5 bases). There are 16 residues in the CDR3. Trimming pared 3 bases from V and 8 bases from J, leaving 20 bases between. Looked up from germline, CDR1 is MGHRA and CDR2 is YSYEKL.

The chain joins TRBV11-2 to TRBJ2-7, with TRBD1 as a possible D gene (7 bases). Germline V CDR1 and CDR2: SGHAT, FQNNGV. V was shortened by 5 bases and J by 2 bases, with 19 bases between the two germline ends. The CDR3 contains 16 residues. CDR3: CASSLQGGAYTYEQYF. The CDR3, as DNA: TGTGCCAGCAGCCTTCAGGGGGGAGCATATACCTACGAGCAGTACTTC.

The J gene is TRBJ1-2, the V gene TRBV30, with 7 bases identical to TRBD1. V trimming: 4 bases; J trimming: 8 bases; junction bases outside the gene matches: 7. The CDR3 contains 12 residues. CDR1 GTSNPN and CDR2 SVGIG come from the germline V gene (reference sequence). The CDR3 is CAWTLIRGGYTF. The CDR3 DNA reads TGTGCCTGGACTCTCATCAGGGGGGGCTACACCTTC. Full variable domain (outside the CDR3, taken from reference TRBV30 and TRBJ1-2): SQTIHQWPATLVQPVGSPLSLECTVEGTSNPNLYWYRQAAGRGLQLLFYSVGIGQISSEVPQNLSASRPQDRQFILSSKKLLLSDSGFYLCAWTLIRGGYTFGSGTRLTVV.

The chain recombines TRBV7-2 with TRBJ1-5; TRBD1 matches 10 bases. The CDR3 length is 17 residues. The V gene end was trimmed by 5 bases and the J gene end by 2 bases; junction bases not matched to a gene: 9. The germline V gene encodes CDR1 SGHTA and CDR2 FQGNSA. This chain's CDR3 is CASSPDRGREGNQPQHF. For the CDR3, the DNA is TGTGCCAGCAGCCCCGACAGGGGGCGGGAAGGCAATCAGCCCCAGCATTTT.